Sequencing of this TCR beta chain was carried out in a study of cytomegalovirus exposure and HLA in healthy donors. General study results and limits: Associated with HLA alleles at 0.05 false discovery rate in a later analysis were 16,951 TCR beta sequences. The listing of fewer than 200 TCR beta chains classed them as cytomegalovirus-associated. A few chains linked to CMV were shown in vitro to be specific for CMV antigens. TCR beta sequences reportedly predicted most subjects' HLA-A and HLA-B alleles accurately.

Notes on this clone: Its antigen remains unidentified.

Use of 60 Vbeta and 13 Jbeta primers characterized the PCR. Clones were sequenced by immunoSEQ multiplex PCR, and TCRdb holds only the in-frame ones, with some missing. The profile covers just under 95,000 clones, with roughly four fifths appearing a single time and about 5.6% taken by the ten largest. The V end lost 3 bases, the J end lost 1 base, and 15 bases lay between the germline ends. Germline values: CDR1 ENHRY, CDR2 SYGVKD. The CDR3 totals 16 residues. The clonotype comes from a woman aged 18-29 years in good health and CMV-seropositive. The rearrangement links TRBV10-3 to TRBJ1-1; D uncertain. The sequenced sample consisted of PBMCs. The CDR3 nucleotides are TGTGCCATCAGTGATTTGAGGGCAGTGGGGAACACTGAAGCTTTCTTT. As protein: CAISDLRAVGNTEAFF.